Listed below are T cell receptor beta chains from one sample, sequenced in a study of cytomegalovirus exposure and HLA in healthy donors. Libraries were prepared by immunoSEQ multiplex PCR; TCRdb keeps only in-frame clonotypes and omits some of them. Of some 100,000 clones detected, roughly four fifths appear once; the ten largest clones hold around 14%. What was sequenced was PBMCs. Receptor source: a male donor in good health and CMV-seropositive. Each CDR3 is given with its conserved first and last residue. A D gene is named only where the DNA matches it firmly. Size is omitted from some rows. Given values are once, few, many or a class for expanded clones.

J gene: TRBJ1-1
D gene: -
V gene: TRBV19
clone size: -
CDR3 DNA: TGTGCCAGTAGTATCGGGGTGAGGTGGGAGAACACTGAAGCTTTCTTT
CDR3 protein: CASSIGVRWENTEAFF

J gene: TRBJ2-5
D gene: TRBD2
V gene: TRBV30
clone size: -
CDR3 DNA: TGTGCCTGGAGTGACCGTTGGACTAGCCATGACTTC
CDR3 protein: CAWSDRWTSHDF

J gene: TRBJ2-1
D gene: -
V gene: TRBV5-8
clone size: -
CDR3 DNA: TGTGCCAGCAGCCTGCAGGGAAGCGTCGGCAATGAGCAGTTCTTC
CDR3 protein: CASSLQGSVGNEQFF

J gene: TRBJ2-1
D gene: TRBD2
V gene: TRBV7-2
clone size: once
CDR3 DNA: TGTGCCAGCAGCTTAGAGGGAGGGAGCAATGAGCAGTTCTTC
CDR3 protein: CASSLEGGSNEQFF

J gene: TRBJ1-2
D gene: -
V gene: TRBV5-6
clone size: -
CDR3 DNA: TGTGCCAGCAGCTTGGAGGGGGTTGGGGGCTACACCTTC
CDR3 protein: CASSLEGVGGYTF

J gene: TRBJ1-4
D gene: TRBD1
V gene: TRBV5-4
clone size: once
CDR3 DNA: TGTGCCAGCAGCGAGGGGGCCCGGAATGAAAAACTGTTTTTT
CDR3 protein: CASSEGARNEKLFF

J gene: TRBJ1-6
D gene: -
V gene: TRBV4-2
clone size: once
CDR3 DNA: TGTGCCAGCAGCCAAATTCATAGCTCCTATAATTCACCCCTCCACTTT
CDR3 protein: CASSQIHSSYNSPLHF

J gene: TRBJ1-3
D gene: TRBD1
V gene: TRBV30
clone size: -
CDR3 DNA: TGTGCCTGGACCAACCCTCGAGGACAGGCCAACACCATATATTTT
CDR3 protein: CAWTNPRGQANTIYF

J gene: TRBJ1-1
D gene: -
V gene: TRBV27
clone size: -
CDR3 DNA: TGTGCCAGCAGTCCCTCGGGGTACACTGAAGCTTTCTTT
CDR3 protein: CASSPSGYTEAFF

J gene: TRBJ2-7
D gene: TRBD2
V gene: TRBV5-1
clone size: -
CDR3 DNA: TGCGCCAGCAGCTCCCCCGGGACTAGCGGGGGGGCAGCCTACGAGCAGTACTTC
CDR3 protein: CASSSPGTSGGAAYEQYF

J gene: TRBJ2-3
D gene: -
V gene: TRBV30
clone size: -
CDR3 DNA: TGTGCCTGGAGAATATCAGATACGCAGTATTTT
CDR3 protein: CAWRISDTQYF

J gene: TRBJ2-1
D gene: TRBD2
V gene: TRBV5-4
clone size: few
CDR3 DNA: TGTGCCAGCAGCTTGGGTGGGGGGGGGTCCTACAATGAGCAGTTCTTC
CDR3 protein: CASSLGGGGSYNEQFF

J gene: TRBJ1-4
D gene: TRBD1
V gene: TRBV28
clone size: once
CDR3 DNA: TGTGCCAGCAGCGAGACAGGGGTTGGTGGTGAAAAACTGTTTTTT
CDR3 protein: CASSETGVGGEKLFF

J gene: TRBJ2-3
D gene: TRBD1
V gene: TRBV7-2
clone size: -
CDR3 DNA: TGTGCCAGCAGCCAAGACAGGGGGCCGGCAGATACGCAGTATTTT
CDR3 protein: CASSQDRGPADTQYF

J gene: TRBJ2-5
D gene: TRBD2
V gene: TRBV19
clone size: -
CDR3 DNA: TGTGCCAGTAGTATAGATAGCGGGGGACAAGAGACCCAGTACTTC
CDR3 protein: CASSIDSGGQETQYF

J gene: TRBJ1-1
D gene: TRBD1
V gene: TRBV29-1
clone size: -
CDR3 DNA: TGCAGCGTTAAACTCGGACAGGGGGCATCGGACACTGAAGCTTTCTTT
CDR3 protein: CSVKLGQGASDTEAFF

J gene: TRBJ2-7
D gene: -
V gene: TRBV7-2
clone size: -
CDR3 DNA: TGTGCCAGCAGCTTATTGGGGGCATCCTACGAGCAGTACTTC
CDR3 protein: CASSLLGASYEQYF

J gene: TRBJ2-6
D gene: TRBD1
V gene: TRBV9
clone size: few
CDR3 DNA: TGTGCCAGCAGCAGACGGGACAGGGTAGGATCTGGGGCCAACGTCCTGACTTTC
CDR3 protein: CASSRRDRVGSGANVLTF

J gene: TRBJ2-6
D gene: -
V gene: TRBV4-3
clone size: -
CDR3 DNA: TGCGCCAGCAGCCAAGATCTGGCAGGGGATGACTCTGGGGCCAACGTCCTGACTTTC
CDR3 protein: CASSQDLAGDDSGANVLTF

J gene: TRBJ1-2
D gene: -
V gene: TRBV30
clone size: -
CDR3 DNA: TGTGCCTGGAGTGTAGCCACAGCCGGCTACACCTTC
CDR3 protein: CAWSVATAGYTF

J gene: TRBJ2-1
D gene: TRBD1
V gene: TRBV5-4
clone size: -
CDR3 DNA: TGTGCCAGCAGCTTGGGGACAGGGATTTGGAATGAGCAGTTCTTC
CDR3 protein: CASSLGTGIWNEQFF

J gene: TRBJ2-7
D gene: TRBD1
V gene: TRBV5-1
clone size: -
CDR3 DNA: TGCGCCAGCAACCTGGAACAGGGGGCGCCGTACGAGCAGTACTTC
CDR3 protein: CASNLEQGAPYEQYF

J gene: TRBJ1-1
D gene: TRBD1
V gene: TRBV11-2
clone size: -
CDR3 DNA: TGTGCCAGCAGCACAGGACAGGGGCTGGGCACTGAAGCTTTCTTT
CDR3 protein: CASSTGQGLGTEAFF

J gene: TRBJ1-1
D gene: TRBD1
V gene: TRBV2
clone size: -
CDR3 DNA: TGTGCCAGCAGGGGGGACAGCCCCACTGAAGCTTTCTTT
CDR3 protein: CASRGDSPTEAFF

J gene: TRBJ2-7
D gene: -
V gene: TRBV5-1
clone size: -
CDR3 DNA: TGCGCCAGCAGCTTTAGTACAGGGATCTACGAGCAGTACTTC
CDR3 protein: CASSFSTGIYEQYF

J gene: TRBJ1-6
D gene: -
V gene: TRBV9
clone size: -
CDR3 DNA: TGTGCCAGCAGCGTAGCTCTTTCGACCGCAGGGGCTAGTAATTCACCCCTCCACTTT
CDR3 protein: CASSVALSTAGASNSPLHF

J gene: TRBJ2-3
D gene: TRBD1
V gene: TRBV28
clone size: -
CDR3 DNA: TGTGCCAGCGGATCCCTGGGACAGCGAATTTCCACAGATACGCAGTATTTT
CDR3 protein: CASGSLGQRISTDTQYF

J gene: TRBJ2-2
D gene: TRBD1
V gene: TRBV5-5
clone size: -
CDR3 DNA: TGTGCCAGCAGCTCCTTTCCCGACAGGGCTAGCACCGGGGAGCTGTTTTTT
CDR3 protein: CASSSFPDRASTGELFF

J gene: TRBJ1-5
D gene: -
V gene: TRBV5-1
clone size: few
CDR3 DNA: TGCGCCAGCAGCTTGGAGGTCGGCGGGGATCAGCCCCAGCATTTT
CDR3 protein: CASSLEVGGDQPQHF

J gene: TRBJ2-3
D gene: TRBD1
V gene: TRBV9
clone size: -
CDR3 DNA: TGTGCCAGCAGCGTAGTCGAGGGGGCGTCCTCAGATACGCAGTATTTT
CDR3 protein: CASSVVEGASSDTQYF

J gene: TRBJ1-5
D gene: TRBD1
V gene: TRBV6-5
clone size: -
CDR3 DNA: TGTGCCAAATGGACAGGGGCGAGCAATCAGCCCCAGCATTTT
CDR3 protein: CAKWTGASNQPQHF

J gene: TRBJ1-2
D gene: TRBD1
V gene: TRBV25-1
clone size: once
CDR3 DNA: TGTGCCAGCAGTGAATCAGGGACAGCGGATGGCTACACCTTC
CDR3 protein: CASSESGTADGYTF

J gene: TRBJ1-5
D gene: -
V gene: TRBV4-3
clone size: -
CDR3 DNA: TGCGCCAGCAGCCAAGGCGTGAATCAGCCCCAGCATTTT
CDR3 protein: CASSQGVNQPQHF

J gene: TRBJ2-5
D gene: TRBD1
V gene: TRBV2
clone size: -
CDR3 DNA: TGTGCCAGCGGGGACAGCCGGCCACAAGAGACCCAGTACTTC
CDR3 protein: CASGDSRPQETQYF

J gene: TRBJ1-1
D gene: TRBD1
V gene: TRBV7-9
clone size: -
CDR3 DNA: TGTGCCAGCAGCCCAACAGGGGTCGTGAACACTGAAGCTTTCTTT
CDR3 protein: CASSPTGVVNTEAFF

J gene: TRBJ2-7
D gene: TRBD2
V gene: TRBV6-6
clone size: -
CDR3 DNA: TGTGCCAGCAGGCTGGACCTCGGGGGGGCCCACTACGAGCAGTACTTC
CDR3 protein: CASRLDLGGAHYEQYF

J gene: TRBJ2-5
D gene: -
V gene: TRBV10-1
clone size: -
CDR3 DNA: TGCGCCAGCAGTGAGTCCGCAGATCAAGAGACCCAGTACTTC
CDR3 protein: CASSESADQETQYF

J gene: TRBJ1-1
D gene: -
V gene: TRBV25-1
clone size: -
CDR3 DNA: TGTGCCAGCAGTCAAGGAGTTAACACTGAAGCTTTCTTT
CDR3 protein: CASSQGVNTEAFF

J gene: TRBJ2-2
D gene: -
V gene: TRBV4-3
clone size: -
CDR3 DNA: TGCGCCAGCAGCCAAGGGTCGGGTCGAGGCGGGGAGCTGTTTTTT
CDR3 protein: CASSQGSGRGGELFF

J gene: TRBJ1-5
D gene: -
V gene: TRBV10-2
clone size: once
CDR3 DNA: TGCGCCAGCAGTGAGGCCCTAAATCAGCCCCAGCATTTT
CDR3 protein: CASSEALNQPQHF

J gene: TRBJ1-1
D gene: TRBD1
V gene: TRBV9
clone size: -
CDR3 DNA: TGTGCCAGCAGCGCTATGACAGGGGGCACTGAAGCTTTCTTT
CDR3 protein: CASSAMTGGTEAFF

J gene: TRBJ2-7
D gene: TRBD1
V gene: TRBV11-2
clone size: -
CDR3 DNA: TGTGCCAGCAGCTTCGAAGTCGGACAGGTCTACGAGCAGTACTTC
CDR3 protein: CASSFEVGQVYEQYF

J gene: TRBJ1-5
D gene: -
V gene: TRBV19
clone size: -
CDR3 DNA: TGTGCCACAGAGGGGGAGTCGAGCAATCAGCCCCAGCATTTT
CDR3 protein: CATEGESSNQPQHF

J gene: TRBJ2-7
D gene: TRBD1
V gene: TRBV4-1
clone size: -
CDR3 DNA: TGCGCCAGCAGCCATCCCGGGACAGGCATCTACGAGCAGTACTTC
CDR3 protein: CASSHPGTGIYEQYF

J gene: TRBJ2-7
D gene: -
V gene: TRBV5-1
clone size: few
CDR3 DNA: TGCGCCAGCAGAGGGAGGCCAGGGCCCTACGAGCAGTACTTC
CDR3 protein: CASRGRPGPYEQYF

J gene: TRBJ2-5
D gene: -
V gene: TRBV25-1
clone size: once
CDR3 DNA: TGTGCCAGCAGTGAACTTTCCGGCCGAGGGCAAGAGACCCAGTACTTC
CDR3 protein: CASSELSGRGQETQYF